This T cell receptor (beta chain) was recorded in a study of blood T cell repertoires in COVID-19. Study background: Material from acute and convalescent COVID-19 was sourced from the United States, Italy and Spain. Sample material is recorded as cDNA or gDNA derived from T cells, B-cell-depleted T cells, or PBMCs.

This CDR3 region has 13 residues. Germline CDR1 is MNHNY and CDR2 is SVGAGI (reference sequence). Unmatched junction bases numbered 7, after V lost 6 bases and J lost 8 bases. Authors' methods: Nucleated cell number was recorded as an estimate derived from reference gene primer amplification. The repertoire was sequenced with immunoSEQ multiplex PCR; TCRdb's copy has only in-frame clones and lacks some. V, J and clone size are taken as reported in that table, and D and trimming were inferred from the DNA itself. Found here are around 110,000 clones, over 75% of them singletons; the top ten hold approximately 16%.

This TCR was sampled from a man in his sixties with active or convalescent COVID-19. V is TRBV6-6 and J is TRBJ2-1; 7 nucleotides align to TRBD1. The sample comprised peripheral blood. In DNA, the CDR3 is TGTGCCAGCAGCTACAGGGGTGGGGATGAGCAGTTCTTC. Protein product: CASSYRGGDEQFF.